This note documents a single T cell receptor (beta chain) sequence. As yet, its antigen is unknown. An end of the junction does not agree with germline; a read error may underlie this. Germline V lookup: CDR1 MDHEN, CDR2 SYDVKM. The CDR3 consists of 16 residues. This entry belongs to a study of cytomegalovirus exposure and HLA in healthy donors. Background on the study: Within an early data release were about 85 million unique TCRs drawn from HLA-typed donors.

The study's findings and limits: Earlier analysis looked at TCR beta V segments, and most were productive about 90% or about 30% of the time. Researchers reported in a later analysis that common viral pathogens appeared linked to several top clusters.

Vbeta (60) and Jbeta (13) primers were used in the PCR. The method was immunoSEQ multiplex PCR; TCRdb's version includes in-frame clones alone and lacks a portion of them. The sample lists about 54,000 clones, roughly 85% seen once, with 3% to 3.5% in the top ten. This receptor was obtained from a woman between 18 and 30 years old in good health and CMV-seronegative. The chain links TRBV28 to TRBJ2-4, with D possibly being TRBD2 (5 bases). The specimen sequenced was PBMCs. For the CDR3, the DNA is TGTGCCAGCAGTGACCCGGGATTTAGCGCCAAAAACAGTCAGTACTTC. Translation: CASSDPGFSAKNSQYF.